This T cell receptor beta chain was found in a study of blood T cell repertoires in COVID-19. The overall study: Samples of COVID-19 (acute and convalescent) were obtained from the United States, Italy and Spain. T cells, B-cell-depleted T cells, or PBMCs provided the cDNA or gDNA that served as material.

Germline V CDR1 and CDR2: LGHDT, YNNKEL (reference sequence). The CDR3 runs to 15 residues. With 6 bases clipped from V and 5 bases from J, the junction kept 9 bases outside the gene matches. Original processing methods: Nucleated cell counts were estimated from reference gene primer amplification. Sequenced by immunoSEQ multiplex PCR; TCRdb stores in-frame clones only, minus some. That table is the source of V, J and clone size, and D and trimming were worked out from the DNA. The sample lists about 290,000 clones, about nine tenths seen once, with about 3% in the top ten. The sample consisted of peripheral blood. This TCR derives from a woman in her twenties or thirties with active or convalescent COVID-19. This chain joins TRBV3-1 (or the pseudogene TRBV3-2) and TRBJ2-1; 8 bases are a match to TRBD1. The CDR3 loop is CASSPHSDRDNEQFF. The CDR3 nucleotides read TGTGCCAGCAGTCCGCATTCGGACAGGGACAATGAGCAGTTCTTC.